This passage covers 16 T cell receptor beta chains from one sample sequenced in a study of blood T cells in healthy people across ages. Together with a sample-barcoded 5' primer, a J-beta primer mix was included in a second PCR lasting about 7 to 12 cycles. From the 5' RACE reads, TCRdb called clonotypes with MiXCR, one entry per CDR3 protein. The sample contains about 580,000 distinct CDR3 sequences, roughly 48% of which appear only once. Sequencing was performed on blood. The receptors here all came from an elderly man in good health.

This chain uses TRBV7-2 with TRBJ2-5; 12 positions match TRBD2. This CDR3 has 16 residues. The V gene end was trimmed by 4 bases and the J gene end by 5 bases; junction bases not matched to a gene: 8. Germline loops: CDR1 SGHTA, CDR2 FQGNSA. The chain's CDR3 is CASSSQTSGRGETQYF. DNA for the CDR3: TGTGCCAGCAGCTCACAGACTAGCGGGAGAGGGGAGACCCAGTACTTC.

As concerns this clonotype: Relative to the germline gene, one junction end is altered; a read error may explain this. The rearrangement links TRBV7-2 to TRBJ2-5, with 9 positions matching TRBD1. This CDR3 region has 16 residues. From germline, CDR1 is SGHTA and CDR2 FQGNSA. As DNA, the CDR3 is TGCGCCAGCAGCTTAGTAGCCGGGACAGGGAGCGAGACCCAGTACTTC. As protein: CASSLVAGTGSETQYF.

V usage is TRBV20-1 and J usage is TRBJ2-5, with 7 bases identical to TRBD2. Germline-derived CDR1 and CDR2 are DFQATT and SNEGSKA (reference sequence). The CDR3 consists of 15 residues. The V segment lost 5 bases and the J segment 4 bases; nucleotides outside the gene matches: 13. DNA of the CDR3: TGCAGTGCTCCTGAACCGGGAGGCCCCGTAGAGACCCAGTACTTC. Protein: CSAPEPGGPVETQYF.

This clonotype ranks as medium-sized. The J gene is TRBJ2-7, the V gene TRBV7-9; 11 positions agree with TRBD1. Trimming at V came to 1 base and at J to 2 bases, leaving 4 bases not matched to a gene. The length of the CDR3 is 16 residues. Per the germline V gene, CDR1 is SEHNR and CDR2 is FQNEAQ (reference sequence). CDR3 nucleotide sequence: TGTGCCAGCAGCTTAGAGGACAGGGGGCTTCCCTACGAGCAGTACTTC. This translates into CASSLEDRGLPYEQYF.

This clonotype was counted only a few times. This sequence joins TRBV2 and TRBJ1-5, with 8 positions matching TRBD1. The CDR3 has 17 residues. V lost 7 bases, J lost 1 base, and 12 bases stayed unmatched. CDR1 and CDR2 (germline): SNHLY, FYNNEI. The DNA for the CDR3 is TGTGCCAGCACCACCCCAGGGGGCAGGGTGAGCAATCAGCCCCAGCATTTT. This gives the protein CASTTPGGRVSNQPQHF.

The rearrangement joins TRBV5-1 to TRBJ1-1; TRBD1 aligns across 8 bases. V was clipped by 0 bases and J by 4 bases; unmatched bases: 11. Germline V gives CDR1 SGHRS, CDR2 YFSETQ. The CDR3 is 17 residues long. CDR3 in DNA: TGCGCCAGCAGCTTGGCCGGCATGGACAGGGATGGCACTGAAGCTTTCTTT. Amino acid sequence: CASSLAGMDRDGTEAFF.

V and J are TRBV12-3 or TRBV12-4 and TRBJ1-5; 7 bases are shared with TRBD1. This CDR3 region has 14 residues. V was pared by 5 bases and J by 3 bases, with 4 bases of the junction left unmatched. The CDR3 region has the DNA TGTGCCAGCAGTGTCGGGACAGACAATCAGCCCCAGCATTTT. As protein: CASSVGTDNQPQHF.

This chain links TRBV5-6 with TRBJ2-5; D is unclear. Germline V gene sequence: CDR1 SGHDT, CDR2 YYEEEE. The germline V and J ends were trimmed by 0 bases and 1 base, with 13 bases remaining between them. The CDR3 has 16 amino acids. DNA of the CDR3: TGTGCCAGCAGCTTGGAAGCATTCGGAGCCCAAGAGACCCAGTACTTC. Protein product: CASSLEAFGAQETQYF.

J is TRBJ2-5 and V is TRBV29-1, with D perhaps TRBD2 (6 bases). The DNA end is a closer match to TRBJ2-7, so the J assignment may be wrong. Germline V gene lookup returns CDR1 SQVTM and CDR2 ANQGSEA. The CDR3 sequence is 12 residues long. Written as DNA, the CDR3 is TGCAGCGTTGGGCGGGGTCTTAACGAGCAGTACTTC. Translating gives CSVGRGLNEQYF.

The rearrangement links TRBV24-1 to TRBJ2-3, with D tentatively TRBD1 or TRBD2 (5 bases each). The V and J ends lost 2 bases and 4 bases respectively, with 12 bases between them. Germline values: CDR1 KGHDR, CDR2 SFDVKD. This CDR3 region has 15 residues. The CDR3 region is CATSDSGRGADTQYF. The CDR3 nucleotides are TGTGCCACCAGTGATTCGGGACGAGGGGCAGATACGCAGTATTTT.

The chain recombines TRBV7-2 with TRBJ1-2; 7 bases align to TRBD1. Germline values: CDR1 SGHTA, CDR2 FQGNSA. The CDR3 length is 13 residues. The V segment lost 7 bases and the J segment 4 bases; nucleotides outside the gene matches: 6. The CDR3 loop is CASTPTGFYGYTF. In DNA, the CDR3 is TGTGCCAGCACCCCGACAGGGTTCTATGGCTACACCTTC.

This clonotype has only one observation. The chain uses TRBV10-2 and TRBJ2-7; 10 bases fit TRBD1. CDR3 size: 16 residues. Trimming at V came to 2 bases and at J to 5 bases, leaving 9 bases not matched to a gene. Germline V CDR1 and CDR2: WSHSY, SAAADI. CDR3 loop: CASSERIRDRGNEQYF. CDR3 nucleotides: TGCGCCAGCAGTGAGAGAATTCGGGACAGGGGCAACGAGCAGTACTTC.

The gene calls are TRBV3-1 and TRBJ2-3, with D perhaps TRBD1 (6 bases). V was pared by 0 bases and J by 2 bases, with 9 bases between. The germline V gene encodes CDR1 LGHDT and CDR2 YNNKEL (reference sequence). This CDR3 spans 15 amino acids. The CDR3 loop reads CASSQERGFTDTQYF. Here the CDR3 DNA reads TGTGCCAGCAGCCAAGAAAGGGGGTTCACAGATACGCAGTATTTT.

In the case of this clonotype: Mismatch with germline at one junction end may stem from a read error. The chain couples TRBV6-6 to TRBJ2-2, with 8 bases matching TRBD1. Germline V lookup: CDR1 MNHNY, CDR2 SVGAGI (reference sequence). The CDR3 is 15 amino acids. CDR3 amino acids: CASSHSTGATGELFF. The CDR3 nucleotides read TGTGCCAGCAGTCACTCGACAGGGGCCACCGGGGAGCTGTTTTTT.

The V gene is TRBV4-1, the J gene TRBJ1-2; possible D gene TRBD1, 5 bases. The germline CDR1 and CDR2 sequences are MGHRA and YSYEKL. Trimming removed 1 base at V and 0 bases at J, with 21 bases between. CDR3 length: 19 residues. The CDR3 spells CASSQAILGETQANYGYTF. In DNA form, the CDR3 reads TGCGCCAGCAGCCAAGCTATTTTAGGGGAAACTCAAGCTAACTATGGCTACACCTTC.

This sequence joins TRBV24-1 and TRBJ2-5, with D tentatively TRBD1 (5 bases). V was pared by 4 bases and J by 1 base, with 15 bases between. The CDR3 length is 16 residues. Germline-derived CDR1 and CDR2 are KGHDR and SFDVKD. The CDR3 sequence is CATSDPGQTAQETQYF. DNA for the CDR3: TGTGCCACCAGTGACCCAGGGCAGACAGCCCAAGAGACCCAGTACTTC.